This T cell receptor (beta chain) came from a study of shared clonotypes between healthy human individuals. Profiling relied on immunoSEQ multiplex PCR, and the TCRdb table lists in-frame clones only, not all of them. The sample includes under 600,000 clones, around 78% seen only once; the top ten take more than 10%. In the case of this clone: A junction boundary mismatches the germline segment, possibly from a read error.

All participating donors were Caucasian adults from Nashville, Tennessee. CDR1 and CDR2 from the germline V gene are MNHEY and SVGAGI. The CDR3 has 14 residues. The chain employs TRBV6-5 and TRBJ2-7; TRBD1 matches at 8 bases. The sequence was collected from a woman aged 40 to 50 in good health. Some clones in this sample may be carry-over from other donors' samples. The sequenced sample was PBMCs. The CDR3 nucleotides read TGTGTCAGCACCCCGGACAGGGAACCTACGAAGCAGTACTTC. It translates to CVSTPDREPTKQYF.